What follows is one TCR beta chain and its context. This clone was observed a handful of times. This clone's antigen is unknown. Qualities for individual bases were not recorded, and no much larger clone is one base off. The immunoSEQ Assay was the method used to sequence TCRbeta CDR3 regions. After extraction, genomic DNA underwent amplification by bias-controlled multiplex PCR, followed by high-throughput sequencing. The original methods were these. To quantify the absolute abundance of each unique TCRbeta CDR3 region, sequences were collapsed and filtered. T cell fraction was estimated by normalizing TCRbeta template counts to usable DNA, with usable DNA measured through amplification of reference genes found in all nucleated cells. Repertoire TCRs were annotated as SARS-CoV-2-specific when V gene, CDR3 amino acid sequence and J gene were exactly matched to a known reactive TCR set. MIRA supplied the reference SARS-CoV-2 TCR set, which was filtered for enrichment in COVID-19-positive ImmuneCODE repertoires so that public or cross-reactive TCRs were removed. Drawing on the MIRA antigens, annotated TCRs were analysed further at the level of specific ORF or position within ORF. Depth was the summed frequency of annotated unique rearrangements, while breadth was defined as annotated unique rearrangements over total unique productive rearrangements. TCR breadth was compared between groups using two-sided Wilcoxon rank-sum tests. As stored in TCRdb, this immuneACCESS dataset retains in-frame rearrangements with V and J assigned. A fraction of the clones does not appear; measured against another copy, unresolved V genes explain less than half of the discrepancy, and the remainder lacks a known reason. V, J and clone size were drawn from that table, and D and trimming were deduced from the DNA. The sample table holds approximately 450,000 clones, of which approximately 90% were seen once. 12% of the sample is held by the ten biggest clonotypes.

This record belongs to a study of Ad26.COV2.S vaccination and SARS-CoV-2 variants listed by TCRdb under 2021. Context from the whole study: Donors in the vaccine arm were drawn from COV1001, a phase I-IIa trial of Ad26.COV2.S in healthy adults that was multicentre, randomized, double-blind and placebo-controlled. Trial participants were randomized into five groups of five: low-dose or high-dose Ad26.COV2.S given once or twice, or placebo on both occasions. Blinding of investigators to trial group allocation was maintained during experiments and outcome assessment. A total of 32 samples were included in the TCR-sequenced set, comprising roughly 19 Ad26.COV2.S vaccine recipients, 5 placebo recipients and 8 SARS-CoV-2 convalescent individuals. Ad26.COV2.S was administered intramuscularly at a dose of 5x10^10 or 1x10^11 viral particles, either as one shot or as two shots given 56 days apart. Sequencing of the TCRbeta repertoire served to evaluate the specificity and breadth of SARS-CoV-2-reactive T cell receptors following Ad26.COV2.S vaccination.

The treatment or condition label, as the study defines it: about 20 received Ad26.COV2.S at low or high dose, single or two shots; several received placebo; per-sample allocation not given. For vaccine and placebo recipients, the sequenced repertoires came from samples collected on day 63 after the first injection. Between 29 July and 7 August 2020, Cohort 1b enrolled 25 adults aged 18-55 years at one site in Boston, USA. As a vaccine, Ad26.COV2.S was a replication-incompetent adenovirus type 26 vector that expressed a prefusion-stabilized SARS-CoV-2 spike protein derived from the original Wuhan strain. Reading the germline V gene (reference sequence) gives CDR1 LGHDT and CDR2 YNNKEL. The CDR3 numbers 13 residues from cysteine through phenylalanine. This entry keeps only the CDR3 DNA: 39 bases, framed from base 1. Cut back by 2 bases and 9 bases, the V and J ends lie 8 bases apart. The full study reports these points: Vaccine and placebo recipients had similar non-spike TCR breadth, a finding consistent with the vaccine containing only spike. After vaccination, spike-specific CD8+ and CD4+ T cell responses were reported to show substantial breadth. The authors noted that total T cell responses may have been underestimated by the TCR breadth and depth analyses. Compared with placebo recipients, Ad26.COV2.S recipients showed higher spike-specific TCR breadth (P = 0.0014). The study was not powered to compare responses between vaccine doses or regimens.

The receptor was derived from a person between 18 and 59 years old who received the Ad26.COV2.S COVID-19 vaccine or a placebo. Material: peripheral blood, obtained in a trial of Ad26.COV2.S vaccine versus placebo. The V and J segments used are TRBV3-1 (or the pseudogene TRBV3-2) and TRBJ1-6, with a tentative D gene TRBD1 over 5 matching bases. The CDR3: CASSQRGASPLHF. Here is the DNA: TGTGCCAGCAGCCAACGAGGGGCTTCACCCCTCCACTTT.